Below, 14 T cell receptor beta chains from the same sample are listed, as sequenced in a study of molecular identifiers for immune sequencing clone quantification. TCRdb independently ran MiXCR on the PCR reads; one entry per CDR3 protein. The repertoire holds approximately 550,000 distinct CDR3 sequences, around 25% seen once, with approximately 0.8% in the top ten. The material sequenced was naive CD8+ T cells from blood, with Jurkat cell RNA spiked in. Indicated subset: FACS-sorted CD8+CD4-CCR7+CD45RA+ naive T cells. The source of these receptors is a human donor in good health. Some libraries in this study had Jurkat cell RNA spiked in.

This clonotype was seen ten or more times. V usage is TRBV7-6 and J usage is TRBJ2-3; TRBD1 aligns across 7 bases. V was clipped by 5 bases and J by 5 bases; unmatched bases: 16. CDR3 length: 17 residues. From germline, CDR1 is SGHVS and CDR2 FNYEAQ. The CDR3 sequence is CASSLGVERGLGDTQYF. Written as DNA, the CDR3 is TGTGCCAGCAGCCTGGGAGTGGAGAGGGGGCTTGGAGATACGCAGTATTTT.

This clonotype occurred many times. This chain connects TRBV29-1 to TRBJ1-1; no reliable D call. Trimming took off 6 bases at V and 8 bases at J, with 13 bases between the two ends. Germline V lookup: CDR1 SQVTM, CDR2 ANQGSEA. The CDR3 contains 11 residues. The CDR3 spells CSVHKALEAFF. The CDR3 DNA reads as TGCAGCGTCCATAAGGCTTTGGAAGCTTTCTTT. Drawing the rest from reference TRBV29-1 and TRBJ1-1, the complete variable domain is SAVISQKPSRDICQRGTSLTIQCQVDSQVTMMFWYRQQPGQSLTLIATANQGSEATYESGFVIDKFPISRPNLTFSTLTVSNMSPEDSSIYLCSVHKALEAFFGQGTRLTVV.

This sequence joins TRBV4-3 and TRBJ2-7; tentative D call: TRBD1 (5 bases). This CDR3 is built from 16 residues. CDR1 is LGHNA, CDR2 YSLEER, per germline. The V end lost 0 bases, the J end lost 0 bases, and 12 bases lay between the germline ends. The CDR3 DNA reads TGCGCCAGCAGCCAAGACTGGGCAGACAGCTCCTACGAGCAGTACTTC. Translation gives CASSQDWADSSYEQYF.

The chain recombines TRBV29-1 with TRBJ2-7, with 11 bases identical to TRBD2. Germline V gene sequence: CDR1 SQVTM, CDR2 ANQGSEA. V trimming: 7 bases; J trimming: 6 bases; junction bases outside the gene matches: 14. There are 15 residues in the CDR3. CDR3 sequence (DNA): TGCAGCGGTGGAGGCCTAGCGGGAGGACTCTGCGAGCAGTACTTC. Translated: CSGGGLAGGLCEQYF.

Comments on this clonotype: This may come from a read error, since a much larger clone is one base off. J is TRBJ2-3 and V is TRBV28; weak D call: TRBD2 (6 bases). Germline V gene data show CDR1 as MDHEN and CDR2 as SYDVKM. The CDR3 contains 18 residues. Trimming pared 6 bases from V and 0 bases from J, leaving 22 bases between. The CDR3 region is CASRYERVLTTSTDTQYF. The CDR3 nucleotides read TGTGCCAGCAGATATGAGCGGGTCTTGACGACTAGCACAGATACGCAGTATTTT.

This clonotype was counted between two and nine times. V and J are TRBV2 and TRBJ1-5; D call uncertain. From germline, CDR1 is SNHLY and CDR2 FYNNEI. The V end was cut by 2 bases, the J end by 0 bases, with 11 bases between. This CDR3 comprises 16 residues. CDR3 bases: TGTGCCAGCAGTGAATACGGCAGATATAGCAATCAGCCCCAGCATTTT. Translation gives CASSEYGRYSNQPQHF.

This chain uses TRBV15 with TRBJ2-5; D gene uncertain. The CDR3 is 18 residues long. V lost 0 bases and J lost 3, with 20 bases in between. From germline, CDR1 is LNHNV and CDR2 YYDKDF (reference sequence). CDR3 protein: CATSRDPPPGLVEETQYF. The CDR3 DNA is TGTGCCACCAGCAGAGATCCCCCCCCGGGTTTAGTTGAAGAGACCCAGTACTTC.

The gene calls are TRBV10-3 and TRBJ2-7; D not certain. V lost 0 bases and J lost 4, with 13 bases in between. Germline assignment: CDR1 ENHRY and CDR2 SYGVKD. CDR3 length: 15 residues. The CDR3 reads CAISESTLGIYEQYF. CDR3 bases: TGTGCCATCAGTGAGTCGACTCTGGGGATTTACGAGCAGTACTTC.

Of note for this clonotype: A much bigger clone sits one base away, suggesting this may be a read error. The CDR3 loop is CASSTRQGSWTEAFF. In nucleotides, the CDR3 is TGTGCCAGCAGCACGCGACAGGGGTCGTGGACTGAAGCTTTCTTT. V gene TRBV7-9 combines with J gene TRBJ1-1, with 8 bases that match TRBD1. V shed 5 bases, J shed 5 bases, and the junction held 10 bases outside the gene matches. Germline assignment: CDR1 SEHNR and CDR2 FQNEAQ (reference sequence). The CDR3 length is 15 residues.

This clonotype was observed at least ten times. The chain joins TRBV6-2 or TRBV6-3 to TRBJ2-7; 8 bases align to TRBD1. V trimming: 4 bases; J trimming: 3 bases; junction bases outside the gene matches: 2. The CDR3 has 13 residues. Germline V gene lookup returns CDR1 MNHEY and CDR2 SVGEGT. DNA of the CDR3: TGTGCCAGCAGTTTGGACAGGGTCTACGAGCAGTACTTC. Its protein is CASSLDRVYEQYF.

This clonotype was seen only a few times. The rearrangement uses TRBV12-3 or TRBV12-4 and TRBJ2-1, with a weak D call TRBD2 (7 bases). The CDR3 totals 13 residues. The V and J ends lost 2 bases and 8 bases respectively, with 10 bases between them. The CDR3, as DNA: TGTGCCAGCAGTTTAACGGGGGGCCATGAGCAGTTCTTC. Residues: CASSLTGGHEQFF.

This clonotype was found many times. V usage is TRBV7-9 and J usage is TRBJ2-7, with 7 bases fitting TRBD2. Per the germline V gene, CDR1 is SEHNR and CDR2 is FQNEAQ (reference sequence). The CDR3 has 17 residues. J gave up 0 bases and V 5 bases, and 13 bases lay outside the gene matches. DNA of the CDR3: TGTGCCAGCAGCCCGCCCAGCTCGGGAGGTACCTCCTACGAGCAGTACTTC. Encoded protein: CASSPPSSGGTSYEQYF.

This clonotype was counted between two and nine times. The genes are TRBV12-3 or TRBV12-4 and TRBJ1-1; D is unresolved. Trimming removed 4 bases at V and 0 bases at J, with 12 bases between. The CDR3 is 15 amino acids. The CDR3 coding sequence is TGTGCCAGCAGTTCGGAGCGCCACCTGAACACTGAAGCTTTCTTT. Translating it yields CASSSERHLNTEAFF.

The chain links TRBV27 to TRBJ2-1; 7 nucleotides line up with TRBD2. Trimming took 0 bases from V and 5 from J; bases not matched to a gene: 4. The CDR3 loop spans 15 amino acids. Per germline, CDR1 MNHEY and CDR2 SMNVEV (reference sequence). The DNA for the CDR3 is TGTGCCAGCAGTTTATCGTACAGCGGGGACAATGAGCAGTTCTTC. This translates into CASSLSYSGDNEQFF.